The 20 T cell receptor beta chains in this list originate from one sample, sequenced in a study of CD8 T cells in Susac syndrome. RNA totalling roughly 0.45 to 1 ug underwent reverse transcription with random hexamers. TCRdb ran MiXCR on the immunoSEQ multiplex PCR reads and lists one entry per CDR3 protein. Among 120,000 or so distinct CDR3 sequences listed, around 92% were seen once. The sample was CD4+ T cells from PBMCs. These receptors were taken from a human donor with multiple sclerosis.

The V gene is TRBV6-4, the J gene TRBJ1-5; a weak D match, TRBD1 (5 bases). Germline CDR1 MRHNA, CDR2 SNTAGT. Trimming left V 6 bases short and J 7 bases short, with 16 bases between. The CDR3 contains 14 residues. DNA for the CDR3: TGTGCCAGCAGACGGAGGGGATTTATACAGCCCCAGCATTTT. Translation: CASRRRGFIQPQHF.

This chain uses TRBV4-2 with TRBJ2-7; D is perhaps TRBD2 (6 bases). The V gene lost 1 base and the J gene lost 6 bases, with 19 bases spanning the gap. The CDR3 sequence is 16 residues long. From germline, CDR1 is LGHNA and CDR2 YNFKEQ. CDR3 region: CASSQAAGTGAAEQYF. The DNA for the CDR3 is TGTGCCAGCAGCCAAGCAGCCGGGACTGGTGCAGCCGAGCAGTACTTC.

This chain uses TRBV9 with TRBJ2-5; tentative D call: TRBD2 (6 bases). The CDR3 is made up of 15 amino acids. V was pared by 4 bases and J by 6 bases, with 19 bases between. Per germline, CDR1 SGDLS and CDR2 YYNGEE. CDR3 DNA: TGTGCCAGCAGCCCCCCTGGGCTAGCGAGTCAGACCCAGTACTTC. This sequence encodes CASSPPGLASQTQYF.

Note on this clonotype: A junction boundary mismatches the germline segment, possibly from a read error. V is TRBV6-6 and J is TRBJ1-1, with TRBD1 identical over 7 bases. Germline CDR1 is MNHNY and CDR2 is SVGAGI (reference sequence). CDR3 size: 15 residues. The CDR3 loop is CASSDSGTDNTEAFF. The CDR3 DNA follows: TGTGCCAGCAGTGACTCGGGGACAGATAACACTGAAGCTTTCTTT.

This clonotype has a single count. This chain uses TRBV19 with TRBJ1-2; D not resolved. CDR1 is LNHDA and CDR2 is SQIVND in the germline V gene (reference sequence). Between the trimmed V and J ends, which lost 6 bases and 1 base, there was a span of 9 bases. The length of the CDR3 is 13 residues. CDR3 in DNA: TGTGCCAGTAGAATCGACCTTAACTATGGCTACACCTTC. The encoded protein is CASRIDLNYGYTF.

The chain joins TRBV4-3 to TRBJ1-5, with 7 bases matching TRBD1. The CDR3 loop spans 16 amino acids. CDR1 LGHNA and CDR2 YSLEER come from the germline V gene. Losses at the gene ends were 0 bases for V and 6 bases for J; bases not matched to a gene: 8. CDR3 in DNA: TGCGCCAGCAGCCAAGATGGAGGGGGCTTATTTCAGCCCCAGCATTTT. Translating it yields CASSQDGGGLFQPQHF.

This chain connects TRBV30 to TRBJ2-7; the D gene is possibly TRBD1 (6 bases). CDR1 and CDR2 from the germline V gene are GTSNPN and SVGIG (reference sequence). The CDR3 is made up of 11 amino acids. V lost 7 bases, J lost 5 bases, and 12 bases lay in between. The CDR3 is CALGQTNEQYF. Here the CDR3 DNA reads TGTGCCTTAGGACAGACGAACGAGCAGTACTTC.

V and J are TRBV19 and TRBJ1-4; D remains unclear. V lost 4 bases to trimming and J lost 8 bases, with 14 bases between them. Germline loops: CDR1 LNHDA, CDR2 SQIVND (reference sequence). The CDR3 has 14 amino acids. The CDR3 here is CASSTPGLGEKLFF. The CDR3 DNA reads as TGTGCCAGTAGTACCCCGGGTCTCGGCGAAAAACTGTTTTTT. Using reference TRBV19 and TRBJ1-4 for the parts outside the CDR3, the full variable domain is DGGITQSPKYLFRKEGQNVTLSCEQNLNHDAMYWYRQDPGQGLRLIYYSQIVNDFQKGDIAEGYSVSREKKESFPLTVTSAQKNPTAFYLCASSTPGLGEKLFFGSGTQLSVL.

The J gene is TRBJ1-2, the V gene TRBV14; no reliable D call. This CDR3 is built from 14 residues. CDR1 and CDR2 (germline): SGHDN, FVKESK. The CDR3 region is CAGSWGSGDYGYTF. The CDR3, as DNA: TGTGCTGGTTCGTGGGGTTCCGGTGACTATGGCTACACCTTC.

The rearrangement joins TRBV18 to TRBJ1-2, with a tentative D call TRBD1 (5 bases). The length of the CDR3 is 15 residues. Between the trimmed V and J ends, which lost 2 bases and 8 bases, there was a span of 18 bases. CDR1 and CDR2 (germline): KGHSH, LQKENI. Here the CDR3 DNA reads TGTGCCAGCTCACCAAATTCAATCGGCTGGGGCGGCTACACCTTC. This sequence encodes CASSPNSIGWGGYTF.

V is TRBV18 and J is TRBJ2-5, with D possibly TRBD1 on 6 matching bases. CDR1 is KGHSH, CDR2 LQKENI, per germline. Between the trimmed V and J ends, which lost 4 bases and 5 bases, there was a span of 14 bases. This CDR3 is 14 amino acids long. CDR3 sequence (DNA): TGTGCCAGCTCACTAAACAGGGAGTCGGAGACCCAGTACTTC. Protein: CASSLNRESETQYF.

The chain is built from TRBV20-1 and TRBJ2-5; D could derive from TRBD1 or TRBD2 (6 bases each). V lost 2 bases, J lost 5 bases, and 9 bases lay in between. The CDR3 consists of 12 residues. From germline, CDR1 is DFQATT and CDR2 SNEGSKA (reference sequence). The CDR3 spells CSARTGRETQYF. Here the CDR3 DNA reads TGCAGTGCTAGAACAGGGAGGGAGACCCAGTACTTC.

The chain combines TRBV20-1 with TRBJ2-1; D is ambiguous. The germline CDR1 and CDR2 sequences are DFQATT and SNEGSKA (reference sequence). V lost 5 bases, J lost 4 bases, and 9 bases lay in between. This CDR3 contains 12 residues. CDR3 region: CSAPDGYNEQFF. The DNA for the CDR3 is TGCAGTGCTCCGGACGGTTACAATGAGCAGTTCTTC.

The chain uses TRBV20-1 and TRBJ1-1; D uncertain. Germline CDR1 DFQATT, CDR2 SNEGSKA (reference sequence). Trimming removed 5 bases from V and 0 bases from J, with 10 bases in between. The CDR3 sequence is 13 residues long. CDR3 coding DNA: TGCAGTGCTTGGGAGGGAATGAACACTGAAGCTTTCTTT. Translating gives CSAWEGMNTEAFF.

The chain is built from TRBV20-1 and TRBJ1-2; 9 positions match TRBD1. V lost 2 bases, J lost 5 bases, and 3 bases stayed unmatched. CDR1 DFQATT and CDR2 SNEGSKA come from the germline V gene (reference sequence). The CDR3 covers 13 residues. The CDR3, as DNA: TGCAGTGCTAGAACAGGGGGCGGGTATGGCTACACCTTC. This gives the protein CSARTGGGYGYTF.

This chain uses TRBV6-5 with TRBJ1-1; 7 bases line up with TRBD1. Germline values: CDR1 MNHEY, CDR2 SVGAGI. V was pared by 3 bases and J by 0 bases, with 4 bases of the junction left unmatched. The CDR3 covers 15 residues. The CDR3 region is CASSYIQGVNTEAFF. CDR3 nucleotide sequence: TGTGCCAGCAGTTATATTCAGGGGGTGAACACTGAAGCTTTCTTT.

V gene TRBV9 combines with J gene TRBJ1-2; no clear D gene. Trimming pared 0 bases from V and 6 bases from J, leaving 12 bases between. The CDR3 sequence is 14 residues long. Per the germline V gene, CDR1 is SGDLS and CDR2 is YYNGEE. CDR3 nucleotide sequence: TGTGCCAGCAGCGTAGATGGAAGATGGAATGGCTACACCTTC. It encodes CASSVDGRWNGYTF.

V gene TRBV12-3 or TRBV12-4 combines with J gene TRBJ2-5; no firm D call. V was cut by 5 bases and J by 1 base, with 2 bases left in between. CDR3 length equals 11 residues. CDR3 sequence reads: CASSTQETQYF. In nucleotides, the CDR3 is TGTGCCAGCAGTACCCAAGAGACCCAGTACTTC.

J is TRBJ2-5 and V is TRBV5-4; TRBD1 aligns across 11 bases. The CDR3 is 15 amino acids. The J segment lost 5 bases and the V segment lost 5 bases, leaving 8 bases of the junction unmatched. The germline V gene encodes CDR1 SGHNT and CDR2 YYREEE (reference sequence). The CDR3, as DNA: TGTGCCAGCAGACGTGGGGACAGGGGGACGGAGACCCAGTACTTC. Protein product: CASRRGDRGTETQYF.

The rearrangement links TRBV9 to TRBJ2-2; D call uncertain. The CDR3 is 14 residues long. With 0 bases removed from V and 1 base from J, the gap between germline ends came to 4 bases. The germline V gene encodes CDR1 SGDLS and CDR2 YYNGEE. The CDR3 is CASSVVGNTGELFF. In DNA form, the CDR3 reads TGTGCCAGCAGCGTAGTTGGGAACACCGGGGAGCTGTTTTTT.